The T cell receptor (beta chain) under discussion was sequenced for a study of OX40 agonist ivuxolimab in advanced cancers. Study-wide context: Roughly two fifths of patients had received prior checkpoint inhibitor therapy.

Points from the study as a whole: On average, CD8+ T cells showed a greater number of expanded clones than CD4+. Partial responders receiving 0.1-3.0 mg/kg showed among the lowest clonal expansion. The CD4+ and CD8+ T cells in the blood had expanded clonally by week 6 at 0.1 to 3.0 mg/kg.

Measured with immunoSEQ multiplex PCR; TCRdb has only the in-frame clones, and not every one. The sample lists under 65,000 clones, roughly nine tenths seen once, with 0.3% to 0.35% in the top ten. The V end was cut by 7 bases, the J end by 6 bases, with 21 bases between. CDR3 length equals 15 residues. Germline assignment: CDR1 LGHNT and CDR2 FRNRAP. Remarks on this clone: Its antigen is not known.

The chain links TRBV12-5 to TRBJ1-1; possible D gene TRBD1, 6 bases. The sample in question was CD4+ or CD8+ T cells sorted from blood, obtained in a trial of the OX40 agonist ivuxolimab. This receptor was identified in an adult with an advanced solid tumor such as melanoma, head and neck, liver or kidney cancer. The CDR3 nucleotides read TGTGCTAGTGCCGACCCCCGGGGGCAAGGGTCTGAAGCTTTCTTT. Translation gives CASADPRGQGSEAFF.